This T cell receptor beta chain was obtained from a study of T-cell memory formation after mild COVID-19. General study results and limits: CM and EM subsets held most contracting CD4+ clones; EMRA held CD8+ ones.

The CDR3 contains 15 residues. The V end was cut by 4 bases, the J end by 2 bases, with 15 bases between. TCRdb redid the calling of the 5' RACE reads with MiXCR, one entry per CDR3 protein. There are about 200,000 distinct CDR3 sequences in the sample; roughly 18% occur only once, and about 2.4% lies in the top ten. Only a few counts were recorded for this clonotype. The antigen remains undetermined. This receptor was obtained from an adult woman who had mild COVID-19 (a few samples of this study predate the infection). Cell type and time point are not known. This sequence joins TRBV12-3 or TRBV12-4 and TRBJ2-7, with a weak D call TRBD1 (6 bases). The specimen was PBMCs or a T cell subset sorted from them (not recorded which). CDR3 in amino acids: CASSSRGTGTYEQYF. The DNA of the CDR3 is TGTGCCAGCAGTTCCAGGGGCACAGGGACCTACGAGCAGTACTTC.